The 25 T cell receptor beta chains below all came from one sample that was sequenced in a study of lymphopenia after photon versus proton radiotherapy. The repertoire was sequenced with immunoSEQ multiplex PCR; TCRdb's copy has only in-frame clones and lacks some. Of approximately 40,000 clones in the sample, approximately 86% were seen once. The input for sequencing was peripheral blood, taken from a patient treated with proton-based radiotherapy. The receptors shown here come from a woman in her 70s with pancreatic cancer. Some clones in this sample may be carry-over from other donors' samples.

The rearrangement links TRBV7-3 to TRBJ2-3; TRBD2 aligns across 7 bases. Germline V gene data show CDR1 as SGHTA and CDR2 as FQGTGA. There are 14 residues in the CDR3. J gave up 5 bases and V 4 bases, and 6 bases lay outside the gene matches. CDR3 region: CASSSGLVRDTQYF. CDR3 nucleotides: TGTGCCAGCAGCTCTGGACTAGTCAGAGATACGCAGTATTTT.

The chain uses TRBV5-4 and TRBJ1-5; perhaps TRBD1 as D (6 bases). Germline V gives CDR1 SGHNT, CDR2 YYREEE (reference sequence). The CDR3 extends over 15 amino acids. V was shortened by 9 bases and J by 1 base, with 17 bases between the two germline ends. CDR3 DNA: TGTGCCACCAAACAGGGCCCTCTGAGCAATCAGCCCCAGCATTTT. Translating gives CATKQGPLSNQPQHF.

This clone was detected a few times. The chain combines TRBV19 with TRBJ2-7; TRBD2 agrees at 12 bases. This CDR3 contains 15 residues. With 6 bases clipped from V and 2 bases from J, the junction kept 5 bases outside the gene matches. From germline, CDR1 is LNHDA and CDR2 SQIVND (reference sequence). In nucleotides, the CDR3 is TGTGCCAGTAGAATGACTAGCGGGAGAGCCTACGAGCAGTACTTC. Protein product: CASRMTSGRAYEQYF.

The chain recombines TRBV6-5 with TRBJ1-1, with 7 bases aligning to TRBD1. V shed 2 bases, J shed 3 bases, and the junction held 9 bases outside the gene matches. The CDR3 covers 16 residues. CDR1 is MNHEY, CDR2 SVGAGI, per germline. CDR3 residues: CASSYRAGGADTEAFF. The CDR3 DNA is TGTGCCAGCAGTTACCGAGCAGGGGGGGCGGACACTGAAGCTTTCTTT.

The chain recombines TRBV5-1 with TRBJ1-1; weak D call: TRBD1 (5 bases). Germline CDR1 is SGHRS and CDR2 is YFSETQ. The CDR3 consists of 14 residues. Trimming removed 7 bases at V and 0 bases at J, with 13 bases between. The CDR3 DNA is TGCGCCAGCGGGGCAGACACACTGAACACTGAAGCTTTCTTT. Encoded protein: CASGADTLNTEAFF.

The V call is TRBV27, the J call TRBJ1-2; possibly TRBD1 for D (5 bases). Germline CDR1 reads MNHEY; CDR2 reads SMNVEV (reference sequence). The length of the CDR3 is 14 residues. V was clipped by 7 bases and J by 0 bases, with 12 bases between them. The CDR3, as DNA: TGTGCCAGCAATGTCGGGGGAGCTAACTATGGCTACACCTTC. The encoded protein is CASNVGGANYGYTF.

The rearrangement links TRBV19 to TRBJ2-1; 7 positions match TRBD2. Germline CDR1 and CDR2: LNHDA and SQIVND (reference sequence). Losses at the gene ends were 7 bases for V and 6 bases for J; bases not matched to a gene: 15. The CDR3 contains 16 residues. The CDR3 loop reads CASTPWGGRNANEQFF. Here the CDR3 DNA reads TGTGCCAGTACCCCGTGGGGAGGGAGAAATGCCAATGAGCAGTTCTTC.

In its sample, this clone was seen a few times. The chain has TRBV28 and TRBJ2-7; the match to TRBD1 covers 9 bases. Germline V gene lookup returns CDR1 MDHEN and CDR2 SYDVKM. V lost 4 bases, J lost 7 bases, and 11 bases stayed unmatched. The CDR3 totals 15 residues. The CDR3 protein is CASSSWGQGQREQYF. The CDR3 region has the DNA TGTGCCAGCAGTTCATGGGGACAGGGCCAGAGGGAGCAGTACTTC.

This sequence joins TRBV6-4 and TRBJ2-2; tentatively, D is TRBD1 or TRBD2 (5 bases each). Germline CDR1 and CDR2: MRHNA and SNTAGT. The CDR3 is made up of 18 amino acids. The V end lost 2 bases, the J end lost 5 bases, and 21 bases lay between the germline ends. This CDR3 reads CASSDGGRWGENTGELFF. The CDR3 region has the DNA TGTGCCAGCAGTGACGGGGGTCGATGGGGTGAGAATACCGGGGAGCTGTTTTTT.

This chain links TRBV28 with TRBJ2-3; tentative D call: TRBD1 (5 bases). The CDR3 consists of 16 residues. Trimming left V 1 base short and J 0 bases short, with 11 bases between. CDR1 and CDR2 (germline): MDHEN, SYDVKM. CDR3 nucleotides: TGTGCCAGCAGTTTATACGACAGATGGAGCACAGATACGCAGTATTTT. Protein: CASSLYDRWSTDTQYF.

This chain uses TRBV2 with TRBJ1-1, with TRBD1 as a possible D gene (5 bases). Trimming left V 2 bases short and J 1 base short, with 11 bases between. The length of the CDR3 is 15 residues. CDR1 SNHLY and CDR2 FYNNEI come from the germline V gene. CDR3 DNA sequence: TGTGCCAGCAGTGAATCCGGACATAGGAACACTGAAGCTTTCTTT. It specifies CASSESGHRNTEAFF.

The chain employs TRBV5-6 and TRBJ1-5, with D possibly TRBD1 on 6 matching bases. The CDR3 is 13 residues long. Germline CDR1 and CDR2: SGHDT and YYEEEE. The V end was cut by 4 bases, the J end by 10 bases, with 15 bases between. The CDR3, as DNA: TGTGCCAGCAGCGGCAGGGGTCCCGAACCCCAGCATTTT. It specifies CASSGRGPEPQHF.

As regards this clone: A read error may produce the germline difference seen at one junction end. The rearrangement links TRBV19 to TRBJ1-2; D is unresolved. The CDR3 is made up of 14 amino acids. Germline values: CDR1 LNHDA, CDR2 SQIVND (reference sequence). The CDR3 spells CASSPQVLNYGCTF. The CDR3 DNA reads TGTGCCAGTAGCCCCCAGGTTCTGAACTATGGCTGCACCTTC.

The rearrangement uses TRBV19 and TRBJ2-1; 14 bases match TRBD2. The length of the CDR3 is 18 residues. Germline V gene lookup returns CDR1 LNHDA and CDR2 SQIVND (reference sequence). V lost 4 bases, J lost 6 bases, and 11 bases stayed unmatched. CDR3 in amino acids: CASSSTGTSGRRGNEQFF. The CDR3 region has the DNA TGTGCCAGTAGTAGCACCGGGACTAGCGGGAGACGGGGCAATGAGCAGTTCTTC.

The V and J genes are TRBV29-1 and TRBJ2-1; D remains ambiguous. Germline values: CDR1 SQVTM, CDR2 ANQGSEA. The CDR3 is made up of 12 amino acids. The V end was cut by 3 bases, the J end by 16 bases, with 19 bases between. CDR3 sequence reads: CSVDPQLGVPFF. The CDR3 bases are TGCAGCGTTGACCCCCAGCTCGGAGTCCCATTCTTC.

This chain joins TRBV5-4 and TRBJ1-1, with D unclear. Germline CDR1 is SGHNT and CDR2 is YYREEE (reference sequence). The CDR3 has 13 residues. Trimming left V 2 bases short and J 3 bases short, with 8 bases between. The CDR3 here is CASSFGRHTEAFF. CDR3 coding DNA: TGTGCCAGCAGCTTCGGCCGCCACACTGAAGCTTTCTTT.

The CDR3, as DNA: TGTGCCATCAGTGACTTTTCTGGAAACACCATATATTTT. This codes for CAISDFSGNTIYF. This chain connects TRBV10-3 to TRBJ1-3; D is undetermined. Trimming removed 3 bases at V and 1 base at J, with 4 bases between. Germline V gene data show CDR1 as ENHRY and CDR2 as SYGVKD. This CDR3 is built from 13 residues.

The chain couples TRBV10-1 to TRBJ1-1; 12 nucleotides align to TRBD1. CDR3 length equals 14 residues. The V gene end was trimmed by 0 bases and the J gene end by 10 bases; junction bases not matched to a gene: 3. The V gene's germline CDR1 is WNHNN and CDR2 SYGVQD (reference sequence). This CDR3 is CASSESRDRGRAFF. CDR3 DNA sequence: TGCGCCAGCAGTGAGTCCCGGGACAGGGGGCGAGCTTTCTTT.

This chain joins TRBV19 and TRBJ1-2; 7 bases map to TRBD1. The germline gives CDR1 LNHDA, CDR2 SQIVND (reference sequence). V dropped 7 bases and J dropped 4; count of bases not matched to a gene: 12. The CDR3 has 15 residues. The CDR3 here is CASTRYLDRVYGYTF. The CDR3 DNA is TGTGCCAGTACCCGATACCTCGACAGGGTCTATGGCTACACCTTC.

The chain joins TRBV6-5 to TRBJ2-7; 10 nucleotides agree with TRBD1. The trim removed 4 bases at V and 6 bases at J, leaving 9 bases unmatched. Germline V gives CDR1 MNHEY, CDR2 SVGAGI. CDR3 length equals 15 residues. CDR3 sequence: CASSSEGTGDGEQYF. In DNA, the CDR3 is TGTGCCAGCAGTTCCGAGGGGACAGGGGACGGCGAGCAGTACTTC.

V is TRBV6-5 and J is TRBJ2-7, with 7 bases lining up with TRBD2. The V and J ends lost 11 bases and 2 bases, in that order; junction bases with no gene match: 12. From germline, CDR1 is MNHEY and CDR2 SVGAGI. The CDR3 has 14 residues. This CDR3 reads CAARRASGPYEQYF. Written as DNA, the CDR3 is TGTGCCGCCAGGAGGGCTAGCGGCCCCTACGAGCAGTACTTC.

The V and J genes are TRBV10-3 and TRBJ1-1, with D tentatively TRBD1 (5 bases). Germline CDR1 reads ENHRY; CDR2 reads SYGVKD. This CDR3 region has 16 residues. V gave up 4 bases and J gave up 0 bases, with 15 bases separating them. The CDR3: CAISAGTDIMNTEAFF. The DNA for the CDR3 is TGTGCCATCAGTGCCGGGACCGATATCATGAACACTGAAGCTTTCTTT.

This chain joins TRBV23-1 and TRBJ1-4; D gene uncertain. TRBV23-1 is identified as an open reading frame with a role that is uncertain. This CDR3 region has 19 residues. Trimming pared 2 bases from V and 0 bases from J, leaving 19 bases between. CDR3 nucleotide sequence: TGCGCCAGCAGTCAACCCCCCCCACCTAGACCCGCAACTAATGAAAAACTGTTTTTT. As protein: CASSQPPPPRPATNEKLFF.

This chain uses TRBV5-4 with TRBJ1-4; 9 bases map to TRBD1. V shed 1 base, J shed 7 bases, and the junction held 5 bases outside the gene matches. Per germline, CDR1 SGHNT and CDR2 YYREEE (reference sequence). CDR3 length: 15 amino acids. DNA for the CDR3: TGTGCCAGCAGCTTGCCGACAGGGGGGCGTGAAAAACTGTTTTTT. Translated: CASSLPTGGREKLFF.

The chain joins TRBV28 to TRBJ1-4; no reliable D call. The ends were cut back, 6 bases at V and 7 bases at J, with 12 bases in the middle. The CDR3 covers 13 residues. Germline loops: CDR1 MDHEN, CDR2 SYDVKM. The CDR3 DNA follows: TGTGCCAGCAGAGGCTACCTAGGTGAAAAACTGTTTTTT. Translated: CASRGYLGEKLFF.